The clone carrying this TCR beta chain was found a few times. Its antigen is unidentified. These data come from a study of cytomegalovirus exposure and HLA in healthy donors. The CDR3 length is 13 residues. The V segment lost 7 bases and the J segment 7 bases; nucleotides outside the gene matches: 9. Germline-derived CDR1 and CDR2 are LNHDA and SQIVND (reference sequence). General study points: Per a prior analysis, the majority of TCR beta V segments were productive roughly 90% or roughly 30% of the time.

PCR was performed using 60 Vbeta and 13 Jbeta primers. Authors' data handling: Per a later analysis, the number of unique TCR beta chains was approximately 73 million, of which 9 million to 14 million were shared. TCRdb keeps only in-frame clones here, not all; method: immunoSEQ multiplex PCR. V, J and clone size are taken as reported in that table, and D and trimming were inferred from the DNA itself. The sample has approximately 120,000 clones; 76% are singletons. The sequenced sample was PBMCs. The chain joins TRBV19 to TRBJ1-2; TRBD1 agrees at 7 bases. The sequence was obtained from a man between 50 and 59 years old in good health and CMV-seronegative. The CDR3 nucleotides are TGTGCCAGTAAAAACGCGGGACAGCTTGGCTACACCTTC. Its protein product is CASKNAGQLGYTF.